This T cell receptor (beta chain) came from a study of Ad26.COV2.S vaccination and SARS-CoV-2 variants. About the research overall: Administration of Ad26.COV2.S was intramuscular, either once or twice 56 days apart. Study conclusions and caveats: While placebo recipients had lower spike-specific TCR breadth, vaccine recipients had more.

Points on this clone: Its matching antigen is unknown.

This table comes from immunoSEQ multiplex PCR, and its TCRdb copy is limited to in-frame clones, with some not included. The table lists around 340,000 clones, more than 85% of them singletons. CDR3 length: 13 amino acids. Trimming shortened V by 3 bases and J by 7 bases, and 12 bases separated the two germline ends. Treatment described: 15 to 20 received Ad26.COV2.S at low or high dose, single or two shots; several received placebo; per-sample allocation not given. Vaccine and placebo recipients were sampled on day 63 after the first injection. An Ad26 vector was used to express Wuhan-strain SARS-CoV-2 spike as the vaccine.

The rearrangement uses TRBV12-3 or TRBV12-4 and TRBJ1-2, with a tentative D call TRBD1 (5 bases). Source: peripheral blood, taken in a trial of Ad26.COV2.S vaccine versus placebo. The origin of this receptor is a person aged 18-60 years who received the Ad26.COV2.S COVID-19 vaccine or a placebo. In DNA, the CDR3 is TGTGCCAGCAGTTTCGGTCAGGGAGGTGGCTACACCTTC. The encoded protein is CASSFGQGGGYTF.